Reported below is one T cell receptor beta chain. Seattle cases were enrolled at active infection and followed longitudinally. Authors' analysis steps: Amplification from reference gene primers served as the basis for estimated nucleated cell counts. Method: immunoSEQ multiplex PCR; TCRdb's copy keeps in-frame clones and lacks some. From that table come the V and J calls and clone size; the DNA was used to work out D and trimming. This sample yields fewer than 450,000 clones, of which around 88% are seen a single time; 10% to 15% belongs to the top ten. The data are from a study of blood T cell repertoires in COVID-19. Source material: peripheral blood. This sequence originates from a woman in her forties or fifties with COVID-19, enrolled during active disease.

CDR3 sequence reads: CASSPGQGASIAFF. The CDR3 DNA reads TGTGCCAGCAGCCCCGGGCAGGGGGCTTCGATAGCTTTCTTT. This rearrangement joins TRBV7-2 to TRBJ1-1, with 8 bases matching TRBD1. CDR3 size: 14 residues. The germline CDR1 and CDR2 sequences are SGHTA and FQGNSA. The V gene end was trimmed by 5 bases and the J gene end by 10 bases; junction bases not matched to a gene: 12. The full variable domain, its missing parts supplied by reference TRBV7-2 and TRBJ1-1, is GAGVSQSPSNKVTEKGKDVELRCDPISGHTALYWYRQSLGQGLEFLIYFQGNSAPDKSGLPSDRFSAERTGGSVSTLTIQRTQQEDSAVYLCASSPGQGASIAFFGQGTRLTVV.